The 5 T cell receptor beta chains below all came from one sample that was sequenced in a study of blood T cell repertoires in COVID-19 (dated by TCRdb to the early 2020s). Library generation was performed with the immunoSEQ multiplex PCR assay. This is the immuneACCESS table as TCRdb keeps it, with only in-frame sequences that have V and J called. A part of the clones is gone; compared with another copy, unresolved V genes explain less than half, and the rest is unexplained. The sample table shows about 350,000 clones, and approximately 89% are seen once. The top ten constitute less than 3.5% of the sample. Sequenced: peripheral blood. These receptors originate from a woman under 30 who had recovered from COVID-19.

The CDR3, as DNA: TGTGCCAGCAGCGTAGGCCCAGGGGCAGGGACCGGGGAGCTGTTTTTT. The encoded protein is CASSVGPGAGTGELFF. This rearrangement joins TRBV9 to TRBJ2-2; D is possibly TRBD1 (6 bases). The V gene's germline CDR1 is SGDLS and CDR2 YYNGEE. Trimming took off 0 bases at V and 5 bases at J, with 14 bases between the two ends. The CDR3 loop spans 16 amino acids. The full variable domain, with the rest looked up from reference TRBV9 and TRBJ2-2, is DSGVTQTPKHLITATGQRVTLRCSPRSGDLSVYWYQQSLDQGLQFLIQYYNGEERAKGNILERFSAQQFPDLHSELNLSSLELGDSALYFCASSVGPGAGTGELFFGEGSRLTVL.

This clone was seen only once. The chain is built from TRBV29-1 and TRBJ1-2, with D tentatively TRBD1 (5 bases). This CDR3 is built from 14 residues. Germline CDR1 reads SQVTM; CDR2 reads ANQGSEA. Trimming removed 7 bases from V and 0 bases from J, with 15 bases in between. This CDR3 is CSAGGLPANYGYTF. For the CDR3, the DNA is TGCAGCGCCGGGGGACTTCCAGCTAACTATGGCTACACCTTC.

This chain links TRBV9 with TRBJ2-1; D call uncertain. Germline CDR1 and CDR2: SGDLS and YYNGEE. The ends were cut back, 0 bases at V and 8 bases at J, with 18 bases in the middle. This CDR3 is 16 amino acids long. The CDR3 loop is CASSVGAAATSYEQFF. The DNA of the CDR3 is TGTGCCAGCAGCGTAGGTGCGGCGGCCACCAGCTATGAGCAGTTCTTC.

The chain recombines TRBV10-3 with TRBJ2-5; 7 nucleotides match TRBD1. The CDR3 loop spans 13 amino acids. The V gene's germline CDR1 is ENHRY and CDR2 SYGVKD. The V gene end was trimmed by 7 bases and the J gene end by 1 base; junction bases not matched to a gene: 3. The CDR3: CAITGTAQETQYF. The CDR3 region has the DNA TGTGCCATCACCGGGACAGCCCAAGAGACCCAGTACTTC.

The chain links TRBV7-2 to TRBJ2-3, with 14 positions matching TRBD2. V lost 6 bases, J lost 4 bases, and 6 bases stayed unmatched. Germline-derived CDR1 and CDR2 are SGHTA and FQGNSA. The CDR3 has 16 amino acids. The CDR3 reads CASSLGTSGSADTQYF. CDR3 bases: TGTGCCAGCAGTCTAGGGACTAGCGGGAGTGCAGATACGCAGTATTTT.